This TCR beta chain was recovered during a study of CD8 T cells in Susac syndrome (dated by TCRdb to between 2018 and 2021). In the study overall: Of the Susac syndrome patients who were sequenced, 5 or 6 had clinically active disease and roughly eight were in clinical remission. Susac syndrome patients were therapy-naive, on corticosteroids (some also receiving IVIg), or on IVIg alone at blood withdrawal. Repertoire sequencing was used to test whether CD8+ T cell activation and differentiation in Susac syndrome was antigen driven. The clonality of the CD8+ T cell repertoire was compared across approximately 12 healthy donors, roughly 14 Susac syndrome patients and under 19 multiple sclerosis patients.

RNA was extracted with the RNeasy kit and 0.5 to 1 ug was reverse transcribed using random hexamers. TCR beta CDR3 regions were amplified with the immunoSEQ multiplex PCR assay covering 54 Vbeta and 13 Jbeta segments. To correct PCR amplification bias, a synthetic template baseline was used for both primer optimization and computational correction. Per the original workflow: Only productive sequences were kept, with reads annotated to V, D and J genes according to IMGT and analyzed in immunoSEQ Analyzer. Clonality was calculated as one minus the Shannon entropy normalized by log2 of the number of productive unique sequences. Public and private clones were assessed among the 100 most prevalent clones of each patient and control. Clones were defined as Susac-specific if absent from the healthy and MS cohorts, from around 1,000 published viral clones and from other ImmuneACCESS disease sequences. TCRdb ran its own pipeline on the public reads, namely fastp trimming at Q25 and MiXCR clone calling, and kept in-frame beta chains. Identical CDR3 proteins give one entry, which carries the most common genes and DNA. None of the V and J calls come from the authors' own analysis; TCRdb made them. The sample table shows approximately 190,000 distinct CDR3 sequences, and over 90% are seen once. Approximately 0.16% of the sample belongs to the ten largest clones.

The CDR3, from cysteine to phenylalanine, totals 15 residues. The retained sequence is limited to the CDR3, 45 bases, with the frame set at the first base. According to the germline V gene, CDR1 reads MGHRA and CDR2 reads YSYEKL. Cut back by 1 base and 4 bases, the V and J ends lie 11 bases apart. Peripheral blood CD8+ and CD4+ T cells from healthy donors, Susac syndrome patients and multiple sclerosis patients were profiled using high-throughput TCR beta sequencing. Recently defined diagnostic criteria for definite or probable disease were met by the Susac syndrome patients. Bulk CD8+ and CD4+ T cells were purified magnetically by negative isolation, whereas CD8+ TEMRA cells were enriched by FACS. Blood was drawn into EDTA tubes, processed within 24 hours, and PBMCs were isolated by density gradient centrifugation. PBMCs intended for TCR sequencing were frozen in liquid nitrogen and were later thawed in a 37 degrees C water bath. The sorted or isolated CD4+, CD8+ and CD8+ TEMRA cells had a purity of 90% or higher.

As to this clonotype: Its binding antigen is unknown. No quality values exist for individual bases; no much larger clone is one base distant.

Results the study describes overall, beyond this receptor: In the total CD8+ and CD8+ TEMRA repertoires, about 16 and five Susac-specific public clones, respectively, were identified. CD8+ repertoires in Susac syndrome showed clonal expansion, which was highest in CD8+ TEMRA cells and was greater in clinically active patients than in remitting patients. The number of individuals in the TCR sequencing and HLA analysis was acknowledged as relatively small.

Recombination connected TRBV4-1 to TRBJ1-5; TRBD1 could be the D gene, as 6 bases match. This sequence originates from a human donor with Susac syndrome. Sequencing was performed on CD8+ T cells from PBMCs. The CDR3 region has the sequence CASSQGGGPNQPQHF. The DNA sequence follows: TGCGCCAGCAGCCAAGGGGGGGGCCCGAATCAGCCCCAGCATTTT.